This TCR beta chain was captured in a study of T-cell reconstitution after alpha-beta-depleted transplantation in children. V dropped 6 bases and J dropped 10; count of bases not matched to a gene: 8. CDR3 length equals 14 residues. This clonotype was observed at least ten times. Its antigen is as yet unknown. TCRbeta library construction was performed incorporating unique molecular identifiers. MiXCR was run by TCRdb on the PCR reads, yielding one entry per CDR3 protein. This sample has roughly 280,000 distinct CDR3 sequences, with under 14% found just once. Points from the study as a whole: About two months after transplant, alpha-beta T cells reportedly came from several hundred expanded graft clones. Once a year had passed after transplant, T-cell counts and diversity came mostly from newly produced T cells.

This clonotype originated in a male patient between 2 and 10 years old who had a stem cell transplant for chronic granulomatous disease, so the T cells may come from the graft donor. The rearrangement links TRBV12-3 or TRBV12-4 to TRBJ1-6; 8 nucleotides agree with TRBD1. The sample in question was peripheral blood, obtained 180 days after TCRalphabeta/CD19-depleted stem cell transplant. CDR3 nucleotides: TGTGCCAGCAGCTCCGGACAGGGACGGTCACCCCTCCACTTT. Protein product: CASSSGQGRSPLHF.